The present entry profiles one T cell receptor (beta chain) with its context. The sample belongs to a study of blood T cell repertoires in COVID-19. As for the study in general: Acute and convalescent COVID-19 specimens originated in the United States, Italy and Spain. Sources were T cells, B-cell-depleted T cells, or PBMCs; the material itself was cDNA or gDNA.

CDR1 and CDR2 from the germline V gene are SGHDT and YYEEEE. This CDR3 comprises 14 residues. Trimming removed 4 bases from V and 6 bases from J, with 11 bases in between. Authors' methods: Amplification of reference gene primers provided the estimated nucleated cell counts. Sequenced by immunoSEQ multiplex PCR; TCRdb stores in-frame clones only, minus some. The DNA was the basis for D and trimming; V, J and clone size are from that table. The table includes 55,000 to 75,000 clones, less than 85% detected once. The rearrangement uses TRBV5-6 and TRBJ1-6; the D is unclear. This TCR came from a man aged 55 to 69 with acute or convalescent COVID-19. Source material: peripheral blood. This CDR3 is CASSPALGNSPLHF. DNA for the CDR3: TGTGCCAGCAGCCCGGCTCTAGGTAATTCACCCCTCCACTTT.